Presented here are 16 T cell receptor beta chains from one specimen sequenced in a study of OX40 agonist ivuxolimab in advanced cancers. The assay was immunoSEQ multiplex PCR, and TCRdb's table has in-frame clones only and misses some. The sample includes roughly 48,000 clones, roughly 85% of them seen just once. This sample comprised CD4+ or CD8+ T cells sorted from blood, obtained in a trial of the OX40 agonist ivuxolimab. These receptors came from an adult with an advanced solid tumor such as melanoma, head and neck, liver or kidney cancer.

The chain recombines TRBV19 with TRBJ2-6; maybe TRBD1 (5 bases). The length of the CDR3 is 15 residues. CDR1 and CDR2 (germline): LNHDA, SQIVND (reference sequence). V shed 5 bases and J shed 2 bases, with 10 bases lying between them. The DNA of the CDR3 is TGTGCCAGTAGTTCTCAGGGTACTGGGGCCAACGTCCTGACTTTC. Its translation: CASSSQGTGANVLTF.

This chain connects TRBV21-1 to TRBJ2-3; the table's D call, TRBD2, was not checked against the DNA. TRBV21-1 is an annotated pseudogene. The CDR3 has 23 amino acids. DNA of the CDR3: TGTGCCAGCAGCAAAGTGACGACTAGCGGGAGGCTAACCCGTGATACCCACACAGATACGCAGTATTTT. This translates into CASSKVTTSGRLTRDTHTDTQYF.

This clone was seen once. This chain uses TRBV5-1 with TRBJ1-4; D is unresolved. Between the trimmed V and J ends, which lost 2 bases and 7 bases, there was a span of 12 bases. CDR3 size: 14 residues. Germline assignment: CDR1 SGHRS and CDR2 YFSETQ. DNA of the CDR3: TGCGCCAGCAGCTTTACGTCCACGGTTGAAAAACTGTTTTTT. This translates into CASSFTSTVEKLFF.

This clone occurred once. The gene calls are TRBV6-1 and TRBJ2-7, with a weak D call TRBD1 (5 bases). The germline gives CDR1 MNHNS, CDR2 SASEGT. Trimming pared 6 bases from V and 2 bases from J, leaving 8 bases between. The CDR3 totals 12 residues. CDR3 protein: CASRDTPYEQYF. In DNA, the CDR3 is TGTGCCAGCAGGGACACCCCCTACGAGCAGTACTTC.

The chain links TRBV4-1 to TRBJ2-1, with D possibly TRBD2 on 5 matching bases. V was trimmed by 4 bases and J by 5 bases, leaving 18 bases between them. Germline CDR1 MGHRA, CDR2 YSYEKL. The CDR3 length is 16 residues. In DNA form, the CDR3 reads TGCGCCAGCAGCCCCCCCTTCTGGCTAGCCGACAATGAGCAGTTCTTC. It yields the protein CASSPPFWLADNEQFF.

The V and J genes are TRBV5-4 and TRBJ2-7, with 10 bases that match TRBD2. This CDR3 is 14 amino acids long. Germline loops: CDR1 SGHNT, CDR2 YYREEE (reference sequence). Unmatched junction bases numbered 6, after V lost 3 bases and J lost 6 bases. CDR3 sequence (DNA): TGTGCCAGCAGCTGGCTAGCGGGAGACAGCGAGCAGTACTTC. Protein product: CASSWLAGDSEQYF.

This rearrangement joins TRBV18 to TRBJ2-1, with 8 bases lining up with TRBD2. V dropped 3 bases and J dropped 3; count of bases not matched to a gene: 4. CDR1 is KGHSH, CDR2 LQKENI, per germline. There are 15 residues in the CDR3. As DNA, the CDR3 is TGTGCCAGCTCACCTAAACTAGCGGACTACAATGAGCAGTTCTTC. Encoded protein: CASSPKLADYNEQFF. Filled out from reference TRBV18 and TRBJ2-1, the complete variable domain reads NAGVMQNPRHLVRRRGQEARLRCSPMKGHSHVYWYRQLPEEGLKFMVYLQKENIIDESGMPKERFSAEFPKEGPSILRIQQVVRGDSAAYFCASSPKLADYNEQFFGPGTRLTVL.

The chain's CDR3 is CASSFSGRSDEQFF. CDR3 sequence (DNA): TGTGCCAGCAGCTTTAGCGGGAGGAGCGATGAGCAGTTCTTC. The V call is TRBV5-4, the J call TRBJ2-1, with 10 positions matching TRBD2. Germline V CDR1 and CDR2: SGHNT, YYREEE (reference sequence). The trim removed 2 bases at V and 8 bases at J, leaving 4 bases unmatched. The CDR3 spans 14 residues.

The chain links TRBV27 to TRBJ1-2; 9 bases line up with TRBD1. Germline CDR1 MNHEY, CDR2 SMNVEV (reference sequence). After removal of 2 bases from V and 6 bases from J, the junction contained 10 bases not matched to a gene. The length of the CDR3 is 16 residues. CDR3: CASSLEYLGQGNGYTF. In DNA, the CDR3 is TGTGCCAGCAGTTTAGAATATTTGGGACAGGGAAATGGCTACACCTTC.

To note about this clone: Germline is not matched at one junction end, which may reflect a read error. Other DNA variants within this sample encode the same CDR3. This chain uses TRBV18 with TRBJ2-7, with D possibly being TRBD2 (5 bases). The germline V gene encodes CDR1 KGHSH and CDR2 LQKENI. The CDR3 runs 18 residues. The DNA for the CDR3 is TGTGCCAGCTCACCAGGGTCTCAGCGGTCGGGGATAGGTAACGAGCAGTACTTT. It specifies CASSPGSQRSGIGNEQYF.

The V and J genes are TRBV11-3 and TRBJ2-2; 11 nucleotides match TRBD2. There are 16 residues in the CDR3. Germline assignment: CDR1 SGHNT and CDR2 YENEEA. Losses at the gene ends were 1 base for V and 6 bases for J; bases not matched to a gene: 4. CDR3 amino acids: CASSLVAGGSPGELFF. In DNA form, the CDR3 reads TGTGCCAGCAGCTTAGTAGCGGGAGGGTCTCCCGGGGAGCTGTTTTTT.

The chain has TRBV6-1 and TRBJ2-1, with D hard to call. V dropped 5 bases and J dropped 3 bases, with 14 bases sitting between them. The germline CDR1 and CDR2 sequences are MNHNS and SASEGT. This CDR3 region has 15 residues. The CDR3 region has the DNA TGTGCCAGCAGTTCTAATACCGGGCTCTACAATGAGCAGTTCTTC. Its translation: CASSSNTGLYNEQFF.

The chain couples TRBV2 to TRBJ1-1, with 7 nucleotides matching TRBD1. The CDR3 loop spans 12 amino acids. V was clipped by 8 bases and J by 10 bases; unmatched bases: 10. The germline V gene encodes CDR1 SNHLY and CDR2 FYNNEI. The CDR3 coding sequence is TGTGCCAGCTCTGGACAGGCCTTGGGAGCTTTCTTT. Its translation: CASSGQALGAFF.

The chain links TRBV18 to TRBJ2-1; 8 bases map to TRBD2. Germline assignment: CDR1 KGHSH and CDR2 LQKENI. CDR3 length: 16 residues. V was pared by 1 base and J by 0 bases, with 2 bases of the junction left unmatched. CDR3 loop: CASSPLGRASYNEQFF. The DNA for the CDR3 is TGTGCCAGCTCACCACTCGGGAGGGCCTCCTACAATGAGCAGTTCTTC. Drawing the rest from reference TRBV18 and TRBJ2-1, the complete variable domain is NAGVMQNPRHLVRRRGQEARLRCSPMKGHSHVYWYRQLPEEGLKFMVYLQKENIIDESGMPKERFSAEFPKEGPSILRIQQVVRGDSAAYFCASSPLGRASYNEQFFGPGTRLTVL.

V is TRBV19 and J is TRBJ2-3; 7 nucleotides align to TRBD2. The ends lost 4 bases at V and 4 bases at J; junction bases unmatched: 11. The CDR3 is 16 amino acids. CDR1 and CDR2 from the germline V gene are LNHDA and SQIVND (reference sequence). In nucleotides, the CDR3 is TGTGCCAGTAGTACCAAGGTGGCGGGAGACGCAGATACGCAGTATTTT. The encoded protein is CASSTKVAGDADTQYF.

The chain has TRBV7-3 and TRBJ2-5; D not resolved. Trimming stripped 3 bases from V and 2 bases from J, with 7 bases between. Germline V CDR1 and CDR2: SGHTA, FQGTGA. This CDR3 spans 13 amino acids. CDR3 in amino acids: CASSFGQQETQYF. DNA for the CDR3: TGTGCCAGCAGCTTCGGGCAGCAAGAGACCCAGTACTTC.